Presented here are 27 T cell receptor beta chains from one specimen sequenced in a study of blood T cells in healthy people across ages. Using a J-beta primer mix together with a sample-barcoded 5' primer, a second PCR was run for roughly 7 to 12 cycles. One entry per CDR3 protein, called by TCRdb with MiXCR from the 5' RACE reads. The table includes roughly 700,000 distinct CDR3 sequences, about half detected once. Specimen: blood. Every receptor here comes from a woman aged 60-75 years in good health.

The V and J genes are TRBV4-1 and TRBJ1-1, with 8 bases matching TRBD1. The trim removed 4 bases at V and 5 bases at J, leaving 6 bases unmatched. Germline lookup yields CDR1 MGHRA and CDR2 YSYEKL. This CDR3 is 14 amino acids long. CDR3 loop: CASSPRQGPTEAFF. The CDR3 region has the DNA TGCGCCAGCAGCCCACGACAGGGGCCAACTGAAGCTTTCTTT.

The chain recombines TRBV5-1 with TRBJ2-7; the D is unclear. Trimming pared 2 bases from V and 0 bases from J, leaving 15 bases between. This CDR3 spans 16 amino acids. CDR1 SGHRS and CDR2 YFSETQ come from the germline V gene. CDR3 in DNA: TGCGCCAGCAGCTTTCAGGCAGAGACAAGCTCCTACGAGCAGTACTTC. Protein sequence: CASSFQAETSSYEQYF. The variable domain in full, completed from reference TRBV5-1 and TRBJ2-7, reads KAGVTQTPRYLIKTRGQQVTLSCSPISGHRSVSWYQQTPGQGLQFLFEYFSETQRNKGNFPGRFSGRQFSNSRSEMNVSTLELGDSALYLCASSFQAETSSYEQYFGPGTRLTVT.

V usage is TRBV14 and J usage is TRBJ2-6, with D perhaps TRBD2 (6 bases). CDR1 and CDR2 (germline): SGHDN, FVKESK. The CDR3 totals 18 residues. Trimming removed 1 base at V and 0 bases at J, with 13 bases between. DNA for the CDR3: TGTGCCAGCAGCCAAGTCGGGGGTTGGAACTCTGGGGCCAACGTCCTGACTTTC. Amino acid sequence: CASSQVGGWNSGANVLTF.

Concerning this clonotype: The junction departs from germline at one end; a sequencing error may be responsible. V and J are TRBV29-1 and TRBJ2-1; a weak D match, TRBD1 (5 bases). CDR1 and CDR2 from the germline V gene are SQVTM and ANQGSEA. This CDR3 is built from 12 residues. CDR3 bases: TGCAGCGTTGTGGGGCCATGCAATGAGCAGTTCTTT. As protein: CSVVGPCNEQFF.

V usage is TRBV4-1 and J usage is TRBJ2-1; D is perhaps TRBD2 (5 bases). The CDR3 loop spans 16 amino acids. V shed 0 bases and J shed 4 bases, with 13 bases lying between them. Looked up from germline, CDR1 is MGHRA and CDR2 is YSYEKL. The CDR3 DNA follows: TGCGCCAGCAGCCAAGATTGGCTAGCTCCTTACAATGAGCAGTTCTTC. Its protein is CASSQDWLAPYNEQFF.

About this clonotype itself: Compared with germline, one end of the junction differs, possibly owing to a read error. The gene calls are TRBV20-1 and TRBJ2-6, with TRBD2 as a possible D gene (5 bases). The V gene's germline CDR1 is DFQATT and CDR2 SNEGSKA (reference sequence). The CDR3 sequence is 17 residues long. The DNA for the CDR3 is TGCAGTGCCACACCGGGATACCCAACCTCTGTGGCCAACGTCCTGACTTTC. Encoded protein: CSATPGYPTSVANVLTF.

The rearrangement uses TRBV20-1 and TRBJ2-5; 11 nucleotides match TRBD2. Germline assignment: CDR1 DFQATT and CDR2 SNEGSKA (reference sequence). V was clipped by 4 bases and J by 13 bases; unmatched bases: 11. This CDR3 has 13 residues. DNA for the CDR3: TGCAGTGCTAAAGAATCCGGGACTAGCGGACTGTACTTC. Translating it yields CSAKESGTSGLYF.

V and J are TRBV15 and TRBJ1-1, with D possibly matching TRBD1 (6 bases). CDR3 length equals 13 residues. V gave up 7 bases and J gave up 8 bases, with 17 bases separating them. In germline, CDR1 is LNHNV, CDR2 YYDKDF (reference sequence). The chain's CDR3 is CATTTGPHREAFF. The CDR3 coding sequence is TGTGCCACCACCACAGGGCCCCACCGGGAAGCTTTCTTT.

The chain is built from TRBV6-1 and TRBJ2-1; D might be TRBD2 (6 bases). Germline loops: CDR1 MNHNS, CDR2 SASEGT. The CDR3 contains 16 residues. The ends were cut back, 1 base at V and 0 bases at J, with 10 bases in the middle. The CDR3 loop reads CASSEGYGGSYNEQFF. CDR3 coding DNA: TGTGCCAGCAGTGAAGGTTACGGGGGCTCCTACAATGAGCAGTTCTTC.

V usage is TRBV7-2 and J usage is TRBJ1-3; D might be TRBD1 (6 bases). This CDR3 has 15 residues. Germline values: CDR1 SGHTA, CDR2 FQGNSA. Trimming took 1 base from V and 4 from J, leaving 11 bases between them. The CDR3, as DNA: TGTGCCAGCAGCTTAGTACAGGGTGGAGGAAACACCATATATTTT. Its protein product is CASSLVQGGGNTIYF.

This clonotype was seen only a few times. The rearrangement joins TRBV9 to TRBJ2-5, with D possibly being TRBD2 (6 bases). Germline V CDR1 and CDR2: SGDLS, YYNGEE. Deletions cut 0 bases from V and 3 bases from J, with 12 bases between. The length of the CDR3 is 15 residues. CDR3: CASSVAGSREETQYF. CDR3 coding DNA: TGTGCCAGCAGCGTAGCCGGGAGTCGGGAAGAGACCCAGTACTTC.

The chain recombines TRBV9 with TRBJ2-3; 7 bases match TRBD2. Germline trimming cut 0 bases from V and 4 bases from J; bases unmatched to any gene: 5. Looked up from germline, CDR1 is SGDLS and CDR2 is YYNGEE. The CDR3 loop spans 15 amino acids. The DNA of the CDR3 is TGTGCCAGCAGCGTAGACTTACGGGGGGCAGATACGCAGTATTTT. Translation gives CASSVDLRGADTQYF. Full variable domain (rest looked up from reference TRBV9 and TRBJ2-3): DSGVTQTPKHLITATGQRVTLRCSPRSGDLSVYWYQQSLDQGLQFLIQYYNGEERAKGNILERFSAQQFPDLHSELNLSSLELGDSALYFCASSVDLRGADTQYFGPGTRLTVL.

J is TRBJ2-2 and V is TRBV20-1, with D perhaps TRBD2 (5 bases). Per germline, CDR1 DFQATT and CDR2 SNEGSKA (reference sequence). The CDR3 is made up of 15 amino acids. The V end lost 4 bases, the J end lost 3 bases, and 15 bases lay between the germline ends. The CDR3 reads CSATGREGDTGELFF. The DNA for the CDR3 is TGCAGTGCTACGGGAAGAGAGGGTGACACCGGGGAGCTGTTTTTT.

This clonotype was picked up a small number of times. V usage is TRBV7-3 and J usage is TRBJ2-1; 7 bases are a match to TRBD2. Germline trimming cut 0 bases from V and 6 bases from J; bases unmatched to any gene: 5. The CDR3 extends over 15 amino acids. Germline CDR1 is SGHTA and CDR2 is FQGTGA. CDR3 amino acids: CASSLTLGTINEQFF. The CDR3 region has the DNA TGTGCCAGCAGCTTAACCCTCGGGACTATCAATGAGCAGTTCTTC.

This clonotype was seen more than once but under ten times. The chain combines TRBV18 with TRBJ2-4; possibly TRBD1 or TRBD2 for D (5 bases each). Germline-derived CDR1 and CDR2 are KGHSH and LQKENI. Trimming cost V 4 bases and J 13 bases, with 17 bases left between them. CDR3 length equals 13 residues. The CDR3: CASSRILRDRQYF. The CDR3 bases are TGTGCCAGCTCACGAATTCTCCGGGACCGCCAGTACTTC. The full variable domain, completed using reference TRBV18 and TRBJ2-4, is NAGVMQNPRHLVRRRGQEARLRCSPMKGHSHVYWYRQLPEEGLKFMVYLQKENIIDESGMPKERFSAEFPKEGPSILRIQQVVRGDSAAYFCASSRILRDRQYFGAGTRLSVL.

The chain combines TRBV30 with TRBJ1-1; D is ambiguous. Trimming left V 0 bases short and J 7 bases short, with 21 bases between. The CDR3 contains 16 residues. CDR1 and CDR2 from the germline V gene are GTSNPN and SVGIG (reference sequence). CDR3 DNA sequence: TGTGCCTGGAGTGTACGAGGAAGGGTCGGAGACAATGAAGCTTTCTTT. Its translation is CAWSVRGRVGDNEAFF.

The rearrangement links TRBV30 to TRBJ2-1; D assignment may be TRBD1 or TRBD2 (5 bases each). From germline, CDR1 is GTSNPN and CDR2 SVGIG (reference sequence). This CDR3 spans 11 amino acids. V lost 2 bases and J lost 10, with 9 bases in between. CDR3 bases: TGTGCCTGGAGTTCTCGGGGCGAGCAGTTCTTC. Encoded protein: CAWSSRGEQFF.

The V and J genes are TRBV7-2 and TRBJ1-1; unclear D gene. The CDR3 spans 17 residues. Trimming stripped 2 bases from V and 1 base from J, with 17 bases between. Germline V gives CDR1 SGHTA, CDR2 FQGNSA. The CDR3 bases are TGTGCCAGCAGCTTAAGCTTCTCGCCAGAAGGGAACACTGAAGCTTTCTTT. Translation gives CASSLSFSPEGNTEAFF. Looking up the rest from reference TRBV7-2 and TRBJ1-1 gives the full variable domain: GAGVSQSPSNKVTEKGKDVELRCDPISGHTALYWYRQSLGQGLEFLIYFQGNSAPDKSGLPSDRFSAERTGGSVSTLTIQRTQQEDSAVYLCASSLSFSPEGNTEAFFGQGTRLTVV.

This clonotype was observed a handful of times. J is TRBJ2-6 and V is TRBV7-7; D is perhaps TRBD2 (6 bases). CDR3 length: 15 amino acids. CDR1 and CDR2 (germline): SSHAT, FNYEAQ (reference sequence). The CDR3: CATEEGTSGANVLTF. The CDR3, as DNA: TGTGCTACCGAGGAGGGAACCTCTGGGGCCAACGTCCTGACTTTC.

The chain links TRBV7-2 to TRBJ2-6; possibly TRBD2 for D (6 bases). Germline CDR1 is SGHTA and CDR2 is FQGNSA. Trimming pared 5 bases from V and 0 bases from J, leaving 14 bases between. CDR3 length: 17 amino acids. Here the CDR3 DNA reads TGTGCCAGCAGCCCCAATGGAGGGGTCTCTGGGGCCAACGTCCTGACTTTC. Protein sequence: CASSPNGGVSGANVLTF.

The chain uses TRBV9 and TRBJ1-4, with 10 bases identical to TRBD1. The CDR3 contains 16 residues. Germline loops: CDR1 SGDLS, CDR2 YYNGEE. Trimming removed 3 bases from V and 8 bases from J; junction bases left unmatched: 10. The CDR3 DNA follows: TGTGCCAGCAGCGATGGAGACAGGGGGCAACGGGAAAAACTGTTTTTT. Its protein product is CASSDGDRGQREKLFF.

This chain uses TRBV27 with TRBJ1-6, with 9 nucleotides matching TRBD1. Germline CDR1 is MNHEY and CDR2 is SMNVEV (reference sequence). This CDR3 comprises 18 residues. The V gene end was trimmed by 3 bases and the J gene end by 5 bases; junction bases not matched to a gene: 11. In DNA, the CDR3 is TGTGCCAGCAGTTTTCTCATCACAGGGGGCCCGCATAATTCACCCCTCCACTTT. It is translated as CASSFLITGGPHNSPLHF.

This clonotype was counted between two and nine times. V and J are TRBV7-2 and TRBJ1-6; weak D call: TRBD1 (5 bases). Germline CDR1 is SGHTA and CDR2 is FQGNSA. This CDR3 comprises 15 residues. V lost 5 bases and J 5 bases, leaving 13 bases between the germline ends. CDR3 nucleotide sequence: TGTGCCAGCAGCCCCCGGGACCGCGATAATTCACCCCTCCACTTT. It yields the protein CASSPRDRDNSPLHF.

V gene TRBV15 combines with J gene TRBJ2-7; D is uncertain. Germline V gene lookup returns CDR1 LNHNV and CDR2 YYDKDF (reference sequence). The V gene lost 0 bases and the J gene lost 1 base, with 4 bases spanning the gap. This CDR3 is built from 13 residues. CDR3 coding DNA: TGTGCCACCAGCAGAGAGGGTTCCTACGAGCAGTACTTC. Translating it yields CATSREGSYEQYF.

The V call is TRBV5-1, the J call TRBJ2-3; D not certain. The V gene lost 3 bases and the J gene lost 6 bases, with 20 bases spanning the gap. Germline-derived CDR1 and CDR2 are SGHRS and YFSETQ. The CDR3 spans 16 residues. The CDR3 sequence: CASSSLTVGQSDTQYF. The CDR3 DNA sequence: TGCGCCAGCAGCTCGCTGACCGTAGGCCAGTCGGATACGCAGTATTTT.

The gene calls are TRBV11-2 and TRBJ2-3; D ambiguous. Germline values: CDR1 SGHAT, CDR2 FQNNGV. CDR3 length equals 15 residues. The V gene lost 2 bases and the J gene lost 2 bases, with 11 bases spanning the gap. CDR3 sequence reads: CASSLRDGLTDTQYF. The CDR3 bases are TGTGCCAGCAGCTTACGCGACGGCCTCACAGATACGCAGTATTTT.

The CDR3 reads CASSGRVGRDTQYF. Here the CDR3 DNA reads TGTGCCAGCAGCGGCCGCGTGGGGCGTGATACGCAGTATTTT. The J gene is TRBJ2-3, the V gene TRBV9; a weak D match, TRBD1 (5 bases). Germline loops: CDR1 SGDLS, CDR2 YYNGEE. Trimming took off 3 bases at V and 6 bases at J, with 14 bases between the two ends. CDR3 length equals 14 residues.